This entry is about one T cell receptor (beta chain). The table lists this clonotype with many counts. The antigen it recognizes is unknown. Base qualities are not provided; no much larger clone lies one nucleotide away. Relative to germline, V is missing 5 bases and J is missing 5 bases, with 8 bases of the junction outside any gene match. CDR1 SGHVS and CDR2 FQNEAQ were looked up in the germline V gene. From cysteine to phenylalanine, the CDR3 is 15 amino acids long. Left in the record is the CDR3 DNA by itself, 45 bases read in frame from the first base. This sample was taken from a study of T-cell reconstitution after alpha-beta-depleted transplantation in children (TCRdb year 2016). At the level of the whole study: The study quantitatively tracked T-cell immune reconstitution after TCRalphabeta/CD19-depleted allogeneic hematopoietic cell transplantation in children using TCR repertoire profiling.

The sample's treatment or condition, from its label and the paper: allogeneic hematopoietic cell transplantation with graft depleted of TCRalphabeta T cells and CD19 B cells. The transplant recipients were children given TCRalphabeta/CD19-depleted allogeneic hematopoietic cell grafts. Receptor libraries were prepared by PCR. Instrument used: Illumina HiSeq 2500. TCR libraries were prepared with molecular barcoding, using unique molecular identifiers to normalize TCRbeta repertoire quantification. TCRdb reanalyzed the raw reads on its own, using fastp at Q25 for trimming and MiXCR for clone calling, and kept in-frame beta chains. Rows with one shared CDR3 protein collapse into an entry with the most common genes and DNA. For this sample the table gives fewer than 750,000 distinct CDR3 sequences, of which 23% were detected only once. The ten largest clones capture roughly 14% of the sample. Beyond this particular receptor, the publication reports: In some patients, high TCRbeta diversity at day 60 was attributed to recipient T cells and intrathymic progenitors that had survived conditioning. The apparently early alphabetaT-cell count recovery about two months after transplant was reportedly dependent on only several hundred rapidly expanded clones derived from non-depleted graft cells. Over the following months the frequencies of hyperexpanded clones went down, and after one year T-cell counts and TCRbeta diversity were mostly credited to newly produced T cells.

The chain uses TRBV7-8 and TRBJ2-5; TRBD1 fits 10 bases in the junction. This clonotype originated in a boy younger than two who had a stem cell transplant for acute myeloid leukemia, so the T cells may come from the graft donor. The sample consisted of PBMCs, mostly from graft donor cells, taken 360 days after TCRalphabeta/CD19-depleted stem cell transplant. The CDR3 region has the sequence CASSALDRGSETQYF. The base sequence is TGTGCCAGCAGCGCCTTGGACAGGGGGTCGGAGACCCAGTACTTC. Where the CDR3 stops, the reference TRBV7-8 and TRBJ2-5 genes take over; the full variable domain is GAGVSQSPRYKVAKRGQDVALRCDPISGHVSLFWYQQALGQGPEFLTYFQNEAQLDKSGLPSDRFFAERPEGSVSTLKIQRTQQEDSAVYLCASSALDRGSETQYFGPGTRLLVL.